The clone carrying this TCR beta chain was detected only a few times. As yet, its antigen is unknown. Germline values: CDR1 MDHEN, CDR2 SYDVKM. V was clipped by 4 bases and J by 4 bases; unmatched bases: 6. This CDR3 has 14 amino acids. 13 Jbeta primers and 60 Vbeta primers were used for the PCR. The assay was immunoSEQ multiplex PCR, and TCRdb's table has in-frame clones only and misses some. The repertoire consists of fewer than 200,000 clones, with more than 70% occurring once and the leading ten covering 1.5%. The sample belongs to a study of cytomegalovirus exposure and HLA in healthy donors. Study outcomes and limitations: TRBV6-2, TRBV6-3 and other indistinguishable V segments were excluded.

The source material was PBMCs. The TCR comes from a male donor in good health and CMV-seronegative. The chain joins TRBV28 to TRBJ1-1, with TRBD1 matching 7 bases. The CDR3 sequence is CASSYRGRGTEAFF. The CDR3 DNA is TGTGCCAGCAGTTACAGGGGTCGGGGCACTGAAGCTTTCTTT.